These 11 T cell receptor beta chains originate from one sample sequenced in a study of stem cell transplantation in POMP-related autoinflammatory disease. Assay: immunoSEQ multiplex PCR; the TCRdb copy retains only in-frame clones and omits some. The sample holds over 60,000 clones, roughly 91% seen once. Source: CD4+ T cells from PBMCs, taken after stem cell transplantation. These receptors were obtained from a human patient with POMP-related autoinflammation and immune dysregulation (PRAID). Some T cells could come from the graft donor.

Here the CDR3 DNA reads TGTGCCACCAGCTGGACCAGCTCCTATAATTCACCCCTCCACTTT. Translated: CATSWTSSYNSPLHF. The chain employs TRBV15 and TRBJ1-6; D uncertain. There are 15 residues in the CDR3. V was trimmed by 5 bases and J by 0 bases, leaving 8 bases between them. Germline loops: CDR1 LNHNV, CDR2 YYDKDF (reference sequence).

The chain is built from TRBV20-1 and TRBJ2-1; possible D gene TRBD1, 6 bases. Per germline, CDR1 DFQATT and CDR2 SNEGSKA (reference sequence). The CDR3 consists of 11 residues. The CDR3 reads CKVTGNNEQFF. Written as DNA, the CDR3 is TGCAAAGTCACAGGGAACAATGAGCAGTTCTTC.

The CDR3 bases are TGTGCCAGCAGCTTAGTTCGATCACCCCTCCACTTT. This encodes CASSLVRSPLHF. The chain joins TRBV11-3 to TRBJ1-6; D call uncertain. Deletions cut 1 base from V and 10 bases from J, with 5 bases between. The CDR3 is made up of 12 amino acids. CDR1 and CDR2 from the germline V gene are SGHNT and YENEEA. Supplemented by reference TRBV11-3 and TRBJ1-6, the full variable domain reads EAGVVQSPRYKIIEKKQPVAFWCNPISGHNTLYWYLQNLGQGPELLIRYENEEAVDDSQLPKDRFSAERLKGVDSTLKIQPAELGDSAVYLCASSLVRSPLHFGNGTRLTVT.

This clone appeared a few times. This chain uses TRBV7-9 with TRBJ1-4; 7 bases are shared with TRBD1. The CDR3 contains 14 residues. In germline, CDR1 is SEHNR, CDR2 FQNEAQ (reference sequence). With 5 bases clipped from V and 7 bases from J, the junction kept 7 bases outside the gene matches. CDR3 nucleotide sequence: TGTGCCAGCAGCGGGGACAGCGCCCCTGAAAAACTGTTTTTT. Translated, it gives CASSGDSAPEKLFF.

The rearrangement uses TRBV2 and TRBJ2-5; no clear D. From germline, CDR1 is SNHLY and CDR2 FYNNEI. V shed 1 base and J shed 5 bases, with 8 bases lying between them. There are 13 residues in the CDR3. CDR3 sequence (DNA): TGTGCCAGCAGTGAAGTCTCGCGGGAGACCCAGTACTTC. It encodes CASSEVSRETQYF. The full variable domain, with the rest looked up from reference TRBV2 and TRBJ2-5, is EPEVTQTPSHQVTQMGQEVILRCVPISNHLYFYWYRQILGQKVEFLVSFYNNEISEKSEIFDDQFSVERPDGSNFTLKIRSTKLEDSAMYFCASSEVSRETQYFGPGTRLLVL.

The chain uses TRBV7-9 and TRBJ2-5; TRBD1 matches 7 bases. The trim removed 7 bases at V and 5 bases at J, leaving 16 bases unmatched. Germline CDR1 reads SEHNR; CDR2 reads FQNEAQ (reference sequence). The CDR3 is 16 amino acids. CDR3 sequence: CASNPNRGLGWETQYF. The CDR3 DNA sequence: TGTGCCAGCAACCCGAACAGGGGTCTGGGGTGGGAGACCCAGTACTTC.

The chain links TRBV5-1 to TRBJ2-3; 10 bases agree with TRBD2. CDR1 and CDR2 from the germline V gene are SGHRS and YFSETQ. The CDR3 contains 16 residues. The junction had 7 bases not matched to a gene; V was cut back by 6 bases and J by 0 bases. The CDR3 loop reads CASTAGGHWSTDTQYF. In DNA form, the CDR3 reads TGCGCCAGCACAGCGGGAGGGCACTGGAGCACAGATACGCAGTATTTT.

CDR3 sequence: CASSSTRGADTQYF. DNA of the CDR3: TGCGCCAGCAGCTCGACTAGGGGGGCAGATACGCAGTATTTT. The gene calls are TRBV5-1 and TRBJ2-3; D is tentatively TRBD1 or TRBD2 (6 bases each). The V gene's germline CDR1 is SGHRS and CDR2 YFSETQ. V lost 3 bases, J lost 4 bases, and 12 bases lay in between. The CDR3 totals 14 residues.

CDR3 in amino acids: CASGRAMETQYF. The CDR3 nucleotides read TGTGCTAGTGGTAGGGCTATGGAGACCCAGTACTTC. The gene calls are TRBV12-5 and TRBJ2-5; D remains unclear. CDR1 is LGHNT, CDR2 FRNRAP, per germline. Trimming cost V 5 bases and J 5 bases, with 9 bases left between them. This CDR3 region has 12 residues.

This clone was seen a handful of times. The CDR3 loop is CASRLAGSYEQYF. CDR3 sequence (DNA): TGTGCCAGCAGACTAGCGGGGTCCTACGAGCAGTACTTC. The V gene is TRBV7-2, the J gene TRBJ2-7; 10 positions agree with TRBD2. The V gene end was trimmed by 6 bases and the J gene end by 1 base; junction bases not matched to a gene: 0. CDR1 and CDR2 (germline): SGHTA, FQGNSA. This CDR3 has 13 residues.

J is TRBJ2-6 and V is TRBV4-1, with TRBD2 matching over 7 bases. The CDR3 totals 20 residues. Germline V gives CDR1 MGHRA, CDR2 YSYEKL. With V trimmed by 5 bases and J by 3 bases, 19 bases remained unmatched. CDR3 loop: CASSEVGGRSLWVGANVLTF. The CDR3 nucleotides read TGCGCCAGCAGCGAAGTGGGGGGGAGGTCTCTGTGGGTTGGGGCCAACGTCCTGACTTTC.